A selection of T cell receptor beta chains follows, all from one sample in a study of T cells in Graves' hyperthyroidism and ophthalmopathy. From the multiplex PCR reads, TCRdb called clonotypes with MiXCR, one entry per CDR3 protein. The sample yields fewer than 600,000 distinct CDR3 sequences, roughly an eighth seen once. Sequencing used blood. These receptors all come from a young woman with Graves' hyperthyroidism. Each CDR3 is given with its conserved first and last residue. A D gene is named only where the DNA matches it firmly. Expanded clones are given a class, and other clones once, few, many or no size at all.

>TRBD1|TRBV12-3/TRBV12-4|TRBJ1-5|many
TGTGCCAGCAGGACAGGGGGCGGTCAGCCCCAGCATTTT
CASRTGGGQPQHF
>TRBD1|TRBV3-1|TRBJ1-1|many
TGTGCCAGCAGCCGGGGACAGGGAATGAACACTGAAGCTTTCTTT
CASSRGQGMNTEAFF
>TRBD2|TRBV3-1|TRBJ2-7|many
TGTGCCAGCAGCCAAGTCAGCGGGGGAACCTACGAGCAGTACTTC
CASSQVSGGTYEQYF
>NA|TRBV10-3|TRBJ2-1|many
TGTGCCACTCAGGGGCCCAGTTACAATGAGCAGTTCTTC
CATQGPSYNEQFF
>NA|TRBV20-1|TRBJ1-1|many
TGCAGTGCTAGAGATCCTAGGAGGGAGGTAGGGAACACTGAAGCTTTCTTT
CSARDPRREVGNTEAFF
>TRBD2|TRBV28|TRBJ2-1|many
TGTGCCAGCACCGCACTAGCGGGAGTCGGTAATGAGCAGTTCTTC
CASTALAGVGNEQFF
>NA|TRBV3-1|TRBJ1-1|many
TGTGCCAGCAGCCAAGGGTGGGGGGAACAGGACACTGAAGCTTTCTTT
CASSQGWGEQDTEAFF
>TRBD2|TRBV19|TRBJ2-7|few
TGTGCCAGTAGTATGTTTAGCGGGAAGCTCGGCTCCTACGAGCAGTACTTC
CASSMFSGKLGSYEQYF
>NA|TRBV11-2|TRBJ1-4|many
TGTGCCAGCAGCGCCCCCGAGACGCAAAATGAAAAACTGTTTTTT
CASSAPETQNEKLFF
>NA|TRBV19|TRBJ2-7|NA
TGTGCCAGTAGTAGGGAAACAGCAATAGCCTACGAGCAGTACTTC
CASSRETAIAYEQYF
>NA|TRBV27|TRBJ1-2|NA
TGTGCCAGCAGTCCATTGACAGTCCCGAATATCTATGGCTACACCTTC
CASSPLTVPNIYGYTF
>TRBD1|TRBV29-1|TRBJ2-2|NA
TGCAGCGTGGCAGGGACAGTTTGGTTTTTT
CSVAGTVWFF
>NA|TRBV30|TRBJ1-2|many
TGTGCCTGGAGTGTTTGGAGTCGGGCTGGCTACACCTTC
CAWSVWSRAGYTF
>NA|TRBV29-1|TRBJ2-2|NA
TGCAGCGGGAACAGGGAAGGGGAGCTGTTTTTT
CSGNREGELFF
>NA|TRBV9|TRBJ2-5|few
TGTGCCAGCAGCGTAGCGCCCCAAGAGACCCAGTACTTC
CASSVAPQETQYF
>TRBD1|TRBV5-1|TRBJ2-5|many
TGCGCCAGCAGCTTAGGACAGGGAAGGCAAGAGACCCAGTACTTC
CASSLGQGRQETQYF
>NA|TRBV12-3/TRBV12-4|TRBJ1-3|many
TGTGCCAGCAGTTTAGGGATATCTTTATATTTT
CASSLGISLYF
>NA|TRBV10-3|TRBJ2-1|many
TGTGCCATCAGTCCCTGGAGGTCAAGTGGCAATGAGCAGTTCTTC
CAISPWRSSGNEQFF
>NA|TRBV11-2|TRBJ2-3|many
TGTGCCAGCAGGGACAAGAAGGGCAGCACAGATACGCAGTATTTT
CASRDKKGSTDTQYF
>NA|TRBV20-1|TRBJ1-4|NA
TGCAGTGCTAGAGGGCAGGAGGAAAAACTGTTTTTT
CSARGQEEKLFF
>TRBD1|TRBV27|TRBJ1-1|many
TGTGCCAGCAGTTTAATCCGTGGGACAGGGGGCTACCAACGCTCGAACACTGAAGCTTTCTTT
CASSLIRGTGGYQRSNTEAFF
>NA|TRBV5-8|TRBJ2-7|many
TGTGCCAGCAGCCCGCTCCCGGACCTTGACTACGAGCAGTACTTC
CASSPLPDLDYEQYF
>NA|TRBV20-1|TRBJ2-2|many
TGCAGTGCTAGAGAGACTGGACGCACCGGGGAGCTGTTTTTT
CSARETGRTGELFF
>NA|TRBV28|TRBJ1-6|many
TGTGCCACCCATGAGACAGTCTCCAATAATTCACCCCTCCACTTT
CATHETVSNNSPLHF
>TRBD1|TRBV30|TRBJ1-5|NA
TGTGCCTGGAGCATGTGGGACAGGGACCTTTATAGCAATCAGCCCCAGCATTTT
CAWSMWDRDLYSNQPQHF
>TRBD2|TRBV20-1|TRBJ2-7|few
TGCAGTGCTAGCTATAGTGCGGGAGGATATCACGAGCAGTACTTC
CSASYSAGGYHEQYF
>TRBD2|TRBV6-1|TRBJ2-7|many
TGTGCCAGCAGAGAGCGGGAGGGCTCCTACGAGCAGTACTTC
CASREREGSYEQYF
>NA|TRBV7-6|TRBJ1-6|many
TGTGCCAGCAGAAAAGAGACCAGGGTGGGTTCACCCCTCCACTTT
CASRKETRVGSPLHF
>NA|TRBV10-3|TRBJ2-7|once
TGTGCCATCAGTGAGCGTTGGGACAACAAATACGAGCAGTACTTC
CAISERWDNKYEQYF
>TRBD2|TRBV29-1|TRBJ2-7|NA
TGCAGCGTTGAAGGGTCGGGAGGAGGCTACGAGCAGTACTTC
CSVEGSGGGYEQYF
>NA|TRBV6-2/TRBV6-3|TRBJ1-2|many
TGTGCCAGCAGTTACGGTTACAGGGAGCACTATGGCTACACCTTC
CASSYGYREHYGYTF
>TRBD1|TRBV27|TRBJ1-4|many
TGTGCCAGCAGAGGGACAGGGGACCATGAAAAACTGTTTTTT
CASRGTGDHEKLFF
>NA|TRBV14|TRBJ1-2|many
TGTGCCAGCGTCCAGGCAGGCGTGGTCTATGGCTACACCTTC
CASVQAGVVYGYTF
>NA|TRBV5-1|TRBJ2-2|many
TGCGCCAGCAGCTTGGAAGGAGGAACGAACACCGGGGAGCTGTTTTTT
CASSLEGGTNTGELFF
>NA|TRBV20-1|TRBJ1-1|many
TGCAGTGCTAGAAAGGACCCCACTGAAGCTTTCTTT
CSARKDPTEAFF
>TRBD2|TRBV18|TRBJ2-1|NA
TGTGCCAGCTCACAAGCGACTAGCGGGAACAATGAGCAGTTCTTC
CASSQATSGNNEQFF
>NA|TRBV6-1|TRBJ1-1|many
TGTGCCAGCAATCGTCCGGACCCTAACACTGAAGCTTTCTTT
CASNRPDPNTEAFF
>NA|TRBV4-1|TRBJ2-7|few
TGCGCCAGCAGCCAAGGCAAGGGAGCCTACGAGCAGTACTTC
CASSQGKGAYEQYF
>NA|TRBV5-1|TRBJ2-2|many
TGCGCCAGCAGCTTCGGTACCACCGGGGAGCTGTTTTTT
CASSFGTTGELFF
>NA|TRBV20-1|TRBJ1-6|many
TGCAGTGCTGGAGAGGGAGAGGGAGGTTTCGATAATTCACCCCTCCACTTT
CSAGEGEGGFDNSPLHF
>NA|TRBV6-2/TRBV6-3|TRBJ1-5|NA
TGTGCCAGCAGTTACGAAGGCAGCCCTCAGCCCCAGCATTTT
CASSYEGSPQPQHF
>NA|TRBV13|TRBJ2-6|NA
TGTGCCAGCAGTGGATCTGGGGCCAGCGTCCTGACTTTC
CASSGSGASVLTF